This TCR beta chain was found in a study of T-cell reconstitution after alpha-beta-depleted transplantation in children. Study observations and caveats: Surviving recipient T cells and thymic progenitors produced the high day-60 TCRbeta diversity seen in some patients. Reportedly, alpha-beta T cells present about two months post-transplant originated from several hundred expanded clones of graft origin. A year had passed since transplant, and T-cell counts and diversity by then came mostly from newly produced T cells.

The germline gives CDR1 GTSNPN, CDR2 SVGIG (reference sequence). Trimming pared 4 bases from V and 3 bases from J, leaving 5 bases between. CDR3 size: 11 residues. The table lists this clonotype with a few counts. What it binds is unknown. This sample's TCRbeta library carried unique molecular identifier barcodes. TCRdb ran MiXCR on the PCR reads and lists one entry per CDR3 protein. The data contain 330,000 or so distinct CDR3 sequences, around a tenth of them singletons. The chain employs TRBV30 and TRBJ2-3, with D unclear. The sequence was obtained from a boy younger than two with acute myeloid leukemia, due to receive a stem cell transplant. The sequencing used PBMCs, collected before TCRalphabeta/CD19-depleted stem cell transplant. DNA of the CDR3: TGTGCCTGGACCCCGACAGATACGCAGTATTTT. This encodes CAWTPTDTQYF.